The TCR beta chain under discussion was sequenced for a study of control samples from healthy donors and cancer patients. Produced via immunoSEQ multiplex PCR; TCRdb's table is partial and in-frame only. The repertoire holds 160,000 or so clones, with around 96% as singletons. The germline V and J ends were trimmed by 2 bases and 0 bases, with 7 bases remaining between them. The CDR3 consists of 14 residues. Germline assignment: CDR1 MDHEN and CDR2 SYDVKM. The count of this clone is one. V usage is TRBV28 and J usage is TRBJ1-2, with D unclear. Sample: blood. The origin of this receptor is a woman in her twenties or thirties in good health. CDR3 in DNA: TGTGCCAGCAGTTTAGAGAGAGCTAACTATGGCTACACCTTC. It codes for CASSLERANYGYTF.